A single sample gave rise to the 11 T cell receptor beta chains below, sequenced in a study of T cell responses to AZD1222 COVID-19 vaccine. Profiled with immunoSEQ multiplex PCR; TCRdb holds only in-frame clones, not every one. Among about 150,000 clones listed, roughly nine tenths were seen once. Sequencing was performed on peripheral blood, taken on day 0 of AZD1222 vaccination. These receptor sequences come from an adult in good health.

The chain is built from TRBV5-6 and TRBJ2-7; D is undetermined. This CDR3 spans 14 amino acids. Per germline, CDR1 SGHDT and CDR2 YYEEEE. The ends were cut back, 1 base at V and 0 bases at J, with 8 bases in the middle. CDR3: CASSLLQSSYEQYF. In nucleotides, the CDR3 is TGTGCCAGCAGCTTGTTACAGAGCTCCTACGAGCAGTACTTC.

The chain couples TRBV6-5 to TRBJ1-1; a possible D gene is TRBD1 (6 bases). There are 13 residues in the CDR3. CDR1 MNHEY and CDR2 SVGAGI come from the germline V gene. V was shortened by 2 bases and J by 3 bases, with 7 bases between the two germline ends. DNA of the CDR3: TGTGCCAGCAGTTACAGGGGGTACACTGAAGCTTTCTTT. It yields the protein CASSYRGYTEAFF.

This chain links TRBV19 with TRBJ1-4; 10 positions match TRBD1. Germline V gene sequence: CDR1 LNHDA, CDR2 SQIVND (reference sequence). The CDR3 runs 17 residues. V gave up 1 base and J gave up 4 bases; unmatched junction bases: 6. CDR3 nucleotides: TGTGCCAGTAGTATAGCGACAGGGGGCGGCGTTAATGAAAAACTGTTTTTT. Translated: CASSIATGGGVNEKLFF.

DNA of the CDR3: TGTGCCAGCAGCCCTCTGGCGGGAGGGCCCGAGACCCAGTACTTC. Encoded protein: CASSPLAGGPETQYF. The genes are TRBV9 and TRBJ2-5; 9 nucleotides line up with TRBD2. CDR1 is SGDLS, CDR2 YYNGEE, per germline. After removal of 4 bases from V and 5 bases from J, the junction contained 9 bases not matched to a gene. This CDR3 spans 15 amino acids.

J is TRBJ1-1 and V is TRBV19; 9 nucleotides align to TRBD1. The CDR3 has 15 residues. Trimming took 4 bases from V and 8 from J; bases not matched to a gene: 11. CDR1 and CDR2 (germline): LNHDA, SQIVND (reference sequence). This CDR3 is CASSSNRGPQEEAFF. DNA of the CDR3: TGTGCCAGTAGTAGCAACAGGGGGCCCCAAGAGGAAGCTTTCTTT. The full variable domain, in which reference TRBV19 and TRBJ1-1 provide the parts outside the CDR3, is DGGITQSPKYLFRKEGQNVTLSCEQNLNHDAMYWYRQDPGQGLRLIYYSQIVNDFQKGDIAEGYSVSREKKESFPLTVTSAQKNPTAFYLCASSSNRGPQEEAFFGQGTRLTVV.

This clone occurred once. The chain joins TRBV28 to TRBJ2-7; D could derive from TRBD1 or TRBD2 (5 bases each). V gave up 6 bases and J gave up 1 base, with 16 bases separating them. The length of the CDR3 is 15 residues. The germline V gene encodes CDR1 MDHEN and CDR2 SYDVKM. CDR3 loop: CASRAPRGFSYEQYF. The CDR3 DNA reads as TGTGCCAGCAGAGCCCCCCGGGGCTTTTCCTACGAGCAGTACTTC.

The genes are TRBV6-5 and TRBJ2-3; TRBD2 matches 8 bases. Germline values: CDR1 MNHEY, CDR2 SVGAGI. This CDR3 spans 16 amino acids. With V trimmed by 2 bases and J by 4 bases, 8 bases remained unmatched. As DNA, the CDR3 is TGTGCCAGCAGTTACGTTCTGGCGGGAGGAGCAGATACGCAGTATTTT. Protein: CASSYVLAGGADTQYF.

V gene TRBV7-2 combines with J gene TRBJ2-7, with TRBD2 matching over 10 bases. Looked up from germline, CDR1 is SGHTA and CDR2 is FQGNSA. The CDR3 runs 13 residues. The junction had 0 bases not matched to a gene; V was cut back by 5 bases and J by 2 bases. CDR3 in DNA: TGTGCCAGCAGCACTAGCGGGGCCTACGAGCAGTACTTC. Translation: CASSTSGAYEQYF.

The rearrangement uses TRBV24-1 and TRBJ2-1; TRBD2 aligns across 8 bases. CDR1 KGHDR and CDR2 SFDVKD come from the germline V gene. The CDR3 runs 16 residues. V was clipped by 4 bases and J by 2 bases; unmatched bases: 6. Written as DNA, the CDR3 is TGTGCCACCAGTGACACTAGCGGAACCACCTACAATGAGCAGTTCTTC. This codes for CATSDTSGTTYNEQFF.

V is TRBV11-2 and J is TRBJ1-1; tentatively, D is TRBD1 (5 bases). V was clipped by 5 bases and J by 2 bases, with 9 bases between them. Germline CDR1 is SGHAT and CDR2 is FQNNGV. The CDR3 has 13 amino acids. CDR3 amino acids: CASSLDRNTEAFF. As DNA, the CDR3 is TGTGCCAGCAGCCTCGACAGAAACACTGAAGCTTTCTTT.

The chain recombines TRBV18 with TRBJ2-7; 12 bases map to TRBD2. CDR1 and CDR2 (germline): KGHSH, LQKENI. The CDR3 loop spans 14 amino acids. The junction had 6 bases not matched to a gene; V was cut back by 8 bases and J by 4 bases. The CDR3 region is CASTTTSGSYEQYF. The CDR3 DNA reads as TGTGCCAGCACAACGACTAGCGGGAGTTACGAGCAGTACTTC.